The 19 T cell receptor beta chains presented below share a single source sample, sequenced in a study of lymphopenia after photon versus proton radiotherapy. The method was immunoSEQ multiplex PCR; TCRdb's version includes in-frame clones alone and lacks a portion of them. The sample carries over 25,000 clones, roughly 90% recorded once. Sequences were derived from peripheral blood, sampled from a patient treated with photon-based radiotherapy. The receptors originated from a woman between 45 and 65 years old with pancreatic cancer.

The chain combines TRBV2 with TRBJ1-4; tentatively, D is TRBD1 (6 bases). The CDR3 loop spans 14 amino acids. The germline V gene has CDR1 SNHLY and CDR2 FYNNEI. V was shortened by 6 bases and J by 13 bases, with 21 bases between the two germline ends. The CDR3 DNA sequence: TGTGCCAGCAGGAGGACAGAAAGAGAAGTGGGACTGTTTTTT. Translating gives CASRRTEREVGLFF.

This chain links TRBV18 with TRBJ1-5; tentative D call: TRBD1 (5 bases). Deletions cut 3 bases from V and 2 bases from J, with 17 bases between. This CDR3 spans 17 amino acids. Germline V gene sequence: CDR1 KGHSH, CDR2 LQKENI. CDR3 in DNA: TGTGCCAGCTCACCGCGCGACAGTACCTTGGGCAATCAGCCCCAGCATTTT. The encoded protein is CASSPRDSTLGNQPQHF.

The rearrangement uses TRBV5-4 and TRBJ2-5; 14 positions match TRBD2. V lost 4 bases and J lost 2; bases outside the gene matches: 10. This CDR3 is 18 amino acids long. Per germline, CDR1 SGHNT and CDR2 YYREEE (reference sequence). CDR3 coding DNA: TGTGCCAGCAGCCCGGGACTAGCGGGAGTGGGAGCTCAAGAGACCCAGTACTTC. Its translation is CASSPGLAGVGAQETQYF.

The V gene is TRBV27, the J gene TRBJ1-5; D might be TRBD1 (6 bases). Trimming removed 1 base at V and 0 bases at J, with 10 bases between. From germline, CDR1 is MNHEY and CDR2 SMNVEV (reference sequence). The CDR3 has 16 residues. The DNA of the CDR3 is TGTGCCAGCAGTTTATGGGGACAAAATAGCAATCAGCCCCAGCATTTT. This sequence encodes CASSLWGQNSNQPQHF.

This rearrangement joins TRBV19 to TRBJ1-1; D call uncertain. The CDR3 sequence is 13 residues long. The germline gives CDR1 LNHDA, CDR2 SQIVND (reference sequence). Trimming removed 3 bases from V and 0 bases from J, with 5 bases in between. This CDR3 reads CASSIRMNTEAFF. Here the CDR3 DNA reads TGTGCCAGTAGTATCCGGATGAACACTGAAGCTTTCTTT.

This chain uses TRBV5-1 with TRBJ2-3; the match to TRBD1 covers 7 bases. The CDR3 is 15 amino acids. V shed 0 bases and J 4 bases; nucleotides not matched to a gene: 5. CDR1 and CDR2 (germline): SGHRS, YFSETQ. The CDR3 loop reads CASSLEGAGPDTQYF. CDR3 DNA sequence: TGCGCCAGCAGCTTGGAGGGGGCTGGCCCAGATACGCAGTATTTT.

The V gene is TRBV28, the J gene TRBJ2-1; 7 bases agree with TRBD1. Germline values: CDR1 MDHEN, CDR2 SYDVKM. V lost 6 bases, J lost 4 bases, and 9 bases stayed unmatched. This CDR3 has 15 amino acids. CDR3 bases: TGTGCCAGCAGCCCACAGGGGCTCCCATACAATGAGCAGTTCTTC. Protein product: CASSPQGLPYNEQFF.

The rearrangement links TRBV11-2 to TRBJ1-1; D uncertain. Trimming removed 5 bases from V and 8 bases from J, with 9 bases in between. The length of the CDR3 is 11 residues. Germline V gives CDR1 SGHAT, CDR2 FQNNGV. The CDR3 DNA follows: TGTGCCAGCAGCCCCCGGGAGGAAGCTTTCTTT. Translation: CASSPREEAFF.

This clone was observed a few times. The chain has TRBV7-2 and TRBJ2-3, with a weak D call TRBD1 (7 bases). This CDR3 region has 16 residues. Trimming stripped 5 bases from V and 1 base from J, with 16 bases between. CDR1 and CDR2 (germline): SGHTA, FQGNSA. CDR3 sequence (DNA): TGTGCCAGCAGCGCGACAGGGTCTAGCGGCACAGATACGCAGTATTTT. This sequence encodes CASSATGSSGTDTQYF.

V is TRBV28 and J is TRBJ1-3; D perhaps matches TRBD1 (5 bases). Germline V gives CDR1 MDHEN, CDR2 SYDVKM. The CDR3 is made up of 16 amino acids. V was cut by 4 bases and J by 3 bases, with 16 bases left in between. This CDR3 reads CASSSHSAGGGNTIYF. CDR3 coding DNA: TGTGCCAGCAGTTCGCACTCGGCGGGGGGTGGAAACACCATATATTTT.

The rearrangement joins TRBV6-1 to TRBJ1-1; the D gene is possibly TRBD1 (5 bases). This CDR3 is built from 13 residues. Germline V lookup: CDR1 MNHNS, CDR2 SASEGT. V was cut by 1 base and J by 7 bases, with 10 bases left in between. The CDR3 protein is CASSEGGYDEAFF. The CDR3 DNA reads TGTGCCAGCAGTGAAGGGGGCTACGATGAAGCTTTCTTT.

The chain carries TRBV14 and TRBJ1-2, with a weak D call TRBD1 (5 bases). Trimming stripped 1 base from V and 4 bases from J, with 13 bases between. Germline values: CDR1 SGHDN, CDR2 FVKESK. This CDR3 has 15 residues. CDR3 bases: TGTGCCAGCAGCCAAGGGCAGGGAAGAAGCTATGGCTACACCTTC. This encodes CASSQGQGRSYGYTF. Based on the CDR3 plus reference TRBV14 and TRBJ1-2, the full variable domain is EAGVTQFPSHSVIEKGQTVTLRCDPISGHDNLYWYRRVMGKEIKFLLHFVKESKQDESGMPNNRFLAERTGGTYSTLKVQPAELEDSGVYFCASSQGQGRSYGYTFGSGTRLTVV.

In DNA, the CDR3 is TGTGCCAGCAGCTCCCGGGACCTAAGGACAGATACGCAGTATTTT. Its translation is CASSSRDLRTDTQYF. The chain links TRBV11-2 to TRBJ2-3; D could derive from TRBD1 or TRBD2 (5 bases each). This CDR3 has 15 amino acids. CDR1 SGHAT and CDR2 FQNNGV come from the germline V gene. Deletions cut 4 bases from V and 3 bases from J, with 14 bases between.

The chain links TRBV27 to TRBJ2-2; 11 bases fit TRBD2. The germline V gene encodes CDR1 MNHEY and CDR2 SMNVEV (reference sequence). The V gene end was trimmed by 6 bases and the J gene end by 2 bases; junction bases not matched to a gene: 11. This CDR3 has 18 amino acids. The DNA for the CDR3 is TGTGCCAGCAGCCTCCCGCCGGGACTAGCGGTAAACACCGGGGAGCTGTTTTTT. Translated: CASSLPPGLAVNTGELFF.

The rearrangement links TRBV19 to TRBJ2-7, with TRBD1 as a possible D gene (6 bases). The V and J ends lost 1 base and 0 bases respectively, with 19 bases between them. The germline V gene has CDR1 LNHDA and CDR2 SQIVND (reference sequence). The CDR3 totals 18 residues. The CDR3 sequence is CASSIGGAGVTFSYEQYF. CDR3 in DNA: TGTGCCAGTAGTATAGGTGGAGCAGGGGTTACTTTCTCCTACGAGCAGTACTTC.

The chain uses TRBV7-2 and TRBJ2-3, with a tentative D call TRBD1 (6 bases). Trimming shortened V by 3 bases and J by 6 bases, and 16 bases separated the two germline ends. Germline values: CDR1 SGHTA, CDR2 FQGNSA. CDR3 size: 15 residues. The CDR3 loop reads CASSFNRAPGDTQYF. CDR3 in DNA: TGTGCCAGCAGCTTTAACAGGGCGCCAGGGGATACGCAGTATTTT.

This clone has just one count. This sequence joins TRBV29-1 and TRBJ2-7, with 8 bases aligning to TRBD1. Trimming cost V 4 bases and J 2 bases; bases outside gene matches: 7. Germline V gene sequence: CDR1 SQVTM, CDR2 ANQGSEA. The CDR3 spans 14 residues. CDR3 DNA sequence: TGCAGCGTTGGAGGACAGGGAGAAACCTACGAGCAGTACTTC. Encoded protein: CSVGGQGETYEQYF.

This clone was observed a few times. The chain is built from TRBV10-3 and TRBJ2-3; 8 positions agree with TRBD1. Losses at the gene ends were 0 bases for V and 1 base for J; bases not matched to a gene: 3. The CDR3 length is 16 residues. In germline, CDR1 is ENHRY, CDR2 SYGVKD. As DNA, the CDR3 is TGTGCCATCAGTGAGTCGGAGACAGGGGGCACAGATACGCAGTATTTT. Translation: CAISESETGGTDTQYF.

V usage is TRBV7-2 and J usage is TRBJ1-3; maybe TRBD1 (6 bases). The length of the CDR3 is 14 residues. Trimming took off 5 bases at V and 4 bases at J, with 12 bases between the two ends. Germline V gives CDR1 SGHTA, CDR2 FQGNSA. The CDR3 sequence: CASSLQGGGNTIYF. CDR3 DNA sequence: TGTGCCAGCAGCCTACAGGGAGGAGGAAACACCATATATTTT.